The source of this T cell receptor beta chain is a study of Ad26.COV2.S vaccination and SARS-CoV-2 variants. Study-wide points: Possibly, TCR breadth and depth analyses underestimated total T cell responses. Marked by substantial breadth, spike-specific CD8+ and CD4+ T cell responses were reportedly seen after vaccination. Placebo recipients had lower spike-specific TCR breadth than vaccine recipients.

As for this clone: What it binds is unknown.

Treatment in this sample: over 15 received Ad26.COV2.S at low or high dose, single or two shots; about 5 received placebo; per-sample allocation not given. Specimens were obtained on day 63 following the first vaccine or placebo injection. Aged 18-55 years, donor was enrolled in Boston in about 2020. TCRdb's copy holds only in-frame clones and misses some; the assay was immunoSEQ multiplex PCR. The sample lists more than 250,000 clones; 87% were seen once. CDR1 is SGHRS and CDR2 is YFSETQ in the germline V gene. Trimming took off 0 bases at V and 3 bases at J, with 9 bases between the two ends. The CDR3 runs to 15 residues.

The V gene is TRBV5-1, the J gene TRBJ2-2; no clear D. The specimen was peripheral blood, collected in a trial of Ad26.COV2.S vaccine versus placebo. This clonotype originated in a person between 18 and 65 years old who received the Ad26.COV2.S COVID-19 vaccine or a placebo. The CDR3 sequence: CASSLGSPYTGELFF. CDR3 DNA: TGCGCCAGCAGCTTGGGTTCTCCTTACACCGGGGAGCTGTTTTTT.